This T cell receptor beta chain was obtained from a study of CD8 T cells in Susac syndrome (dated by TCRdb to the late 2010s). For the study in its entirety: The study used repertoire sequencing to test whether antigen drove CD8+ T cell activation and differentiation in Susac syndrome. CD8+ T cell repertoire clonality was compared between 11 to 12 healthy donors, some 14 Susac syndrome patients and around 16 multiple sclerosis patients.

The trim is 3 bases for V and 0 bases for J, with a gap of 9 bases between the germline ends. CDR1 DFQATT and CDR2 SNEGSKA are derived from the germline V gene (reference sequence). Reading from cysteine to phenylalanine, the CDR3 counts 14 amino acids. Kept here is only the CDR3 DNA, which spans 42 bases and is read in frame from base 1. Worth noting for this clonotype: The antigen it binds to is not known. No base-level quality is on record; no much larger clone is a single base apart.

General study outcomes and caveats: The number of individuals in the TCR sequencing and HLA analysis was acknowledged as relatively small.

RNA was extracted with the RNeasy kit and about 0.5 to 1 ug was reverse transcribed using random hexamers. The immunoSEQ multiplex PCR assay, which covers 54 Vbeta and 13 Jbeta segments, was used to amplify TCR beta CDR3 regions. Bias from PCR amplification was corrected by using a synthetic template baseline for primer optimization and for computational correction. Regarding the original processing steps: Reads were annotated to V, D and J genes according to IMGT and were analyzed with immunoSEQ Analyzer, with only productive sequences retained. To calculate clonality, Shannon entropy was normalized by log2 of the number of productive unique sequences and then subtracted from one. Public and private clones were assessed among the 100 most prevalent clones of each patient and control. Clones were defined as Susac-specific if absent from the healthy and MS cohorts, from 900 to 1,200 published viral clones and from other ImmuneACCESS disease sequences. Using fastp trimming at Q25 and MiXCR clonotype assembly, TCRdb reanalyzed the public sequencing data and kept in-frame beta chains. Each entry is one CDR3 protein sequence, shown with its most common DNA and genes. TCRdb's processing, not the authors', yielded these V and J calls. The sample profile shows some 160,000 distinct CDR3 sequences; around 95% of them were found once. The top ten clones comprise 0.15% to 0.2% of the sample.

Peripheral blood CD8+ and CD4+ T cells from healthy donors, Susac syndrome patients and multiple sclerosis patients were profiled by high-throughput TCR beta sequencing. Multiple sclerosis controls were treatment-naive patients with stable or active relapsing-remitting disease fulfilling revised McDonald criteria. CD8+ TEMRA cells were enriched by FACS, while bulk CD8+ and CD4+ T cells were purified by magnetic negative isolation. Blood was drawn into EDTA tubes, processed within 24 hours, and PBMCs were isolated by density gradient centrifugation. PBMCs destined for TCR sequencing were cryopreserved in liquid nitrogen and later thawed in a 37 °C water bath. The sorted or isolated CD4+, CD8+ and CD8+ TEMRA cells reached a purity of at least 90%.

The sequence joins TRBV20-1 to TRBJ1-5; the D gene is perhaps TRBD1, on 6 matching bases. The material sequenced was CD8+ T cells from PBMCs. The sequence came from a human donor with multiple sclerosis. CDR3 sequence: CSASFRGSNQPQHF. The nucleotide sequence is given as TGCAGTGCTAGTTTCAGGGGTAGCAATCAGCCCCAGCATTTT.